The clone carrying this T cell receptor beta chain was observed a single time. Antigen: not known. At a deep level, the assay was run. Here immunoSEQ multiplex PCR was the method, and the copy in TCRdb shows in-frame clones only, minus some. The table has 2 million to 2.5 million clones, about 94% seen once. The data derive from a study of shared clonotypes between healthy human individuals. About the research overall: Researchers assigned three CD4 naive, three CD4 memory, two CD8 naive and one CD8 memory plate to each donor. Study conclusions and caveats: Memory subsets generally showed smaller estimated richness than naive subsets did. Expectations were that clonotype sharing among donors would be affected by sequencing depth.

V lost 4 bases to trimming and J lost 12 bases; unmatched junction nucleotides: 11. This CDR3 has 14 amino acids. Germline V gives CDR1 SGHRS, CDR2 YFSETQ. The specimen was naive CD4+ T cells sorted from blood. Described subset: CD45RA+ positively selected. The TCR comes from a young man in good health. The chain combines TRBV5-1 with TRBJ2-7; 12 nucleotides agree with TRBD1. CDR3 DNA sequence: TGCGCCAGCAGCCTGGGACAGGGGGCTTCGGAGGGGTACTTC. It is translated as CASSLGQGASEGYF.